One sample yielded the 15 T cell receptor beta chains listed below, sequenced in a study of T cell responses to AZD1222 COVID-19 vaccine. Assay: immunoSEQ multiplex PCR; the TCRdb copy retains only in-frame clones and omits some. The sample comprises about 130,000 clones, roughly 89% of which are singletons, and about 6% rests with the top ten. The sequencing used peripheral blood, collected on day 0 of AZD1222 vaccination. Every receptor here comes from an adult in good health.

This chain connects TRBV6-2 or TRBV6-3 to TRBJ2-1; 9 bases fit TRBD1. This CDR3 spans 20 amino acids. V lost 4 bases to trimming and J lost 10 bases; unmatched junction nucleotides: 26. Germline values: CDR1 MNHEY, CDR2 SVGEGT. The DNA of the CDR3 is TGTGCCAGCAGTTCCCTCCGACAGGCCCCGGGACAGGGATCAATCGGGGAGCAGTTCTTC. It specifies CASSSLRQAPGQGSIGEQFF.

This chain uses TRBV2 with TRBJ1-2; D uncertain. The CDR3 has 15 amino acids. Trimming took off 6 bases at V and 8 bases at J, with 22 bases between the two ends. CDR1 is SNHLY and CDR2 is FYNNEI in the germline V gene. The DNA for the CDR3 is TGTGCCAGCAGGCCCCCGGCAGGTGACGGTGAGGGCTACACCTTC. The encoded protein is CASRPPAGDGEGYTF.

The rearrangement uses TRBV27 and TRBJ2-7; 9 nucleotides agree with TRBD2. Germline values: CDR1 MNHEY, CDR2 SMNVEV (reference sequence). The CDR3 has 14 amino acids. Trimming took 4 bases from V and 5 from J; bases not matched to a gene: 6. CDR3: CASSWERGVDEQYF. The DNA of the CDR3 is TGTGCCAGCAGTTGGGAGCGGGGGGTCGACGAGCAGTACTTC.

The CDR3 DNA is TGTGCCAGCAGCCAAGATGGTTGGTTCGGGACAGGGGGAGTTTACACTGAAGCTTTCTTT. This encodes CASSQDGWFGTGGVYTEAFF. The rearrangement joins TRBV14 to TRBJ1-1; 11 bases are a match to TRBD1. Per germline, CDR1 SGHDN and CDR2 FVKESK. CDR3 size: 20 residues. V dropped 0 bases and J dropped 3; count of bases not matched to a gene: 15.

The gene calls are TRBV5-1 and TRBJ1-6; 8 nucleotides line up with TRBD1. CDR1 is SGHRS and CDR2 is YFSETQ in the germline V gene. V lost 4 bases, J lost 9 bases, and 9 bases stayed unmatched. The CDR3 spans 15 residues. The CDR3 nucleotides are TGCGCCAGCAGCACAGGACAGGGAGGAAGTTCACCCCTCCACTTT. Its translation: CASSTGQGGSSPLHF.

With respect to this clone: At the DNA level, this CDR3 is encoded by other sequences in the same sample as well. The CDR3 DNA follows: TGTGCCAGCAGTCGGATAATGAACACTGAAGCTTTCTTT. This gives the protein CASSRIMNTEAFF. The chain is built from TRBV6-2 or TRBV6-3 and TRBJ1-1; D uncertain. Germline V gene lookup returns CDR1 MNHEY and CDR2 SVGEGT. V lost 5 bases and J lost 0, with 7 bases in between. This CDR3 spans 13 amino acids.

This chain uses TRBV5-6 with TRBJ1-5; D ambiguous. With 1 base removed from V and 6 bases from J, the gap between germline ends came to 5 bases. Germline loops: CDR1 SGHDT, CDR2 YYEEEE. The CDR3 has 12 residues. The CDR3 is CASSLWRQPQHF. DNA for the CDR3: TGTGCCAGCAGCTTGTGGCGTCAGCCCCAGCATTTT.

This sequence joins TRBV7-2 and TRBJ1-3; D is ambiguous. This CDR3 spans 12 amino acids. Trimming took 3 bases from V and 7 from J, leaving 7 bases between them. Germline V lookup: CDR1 SGHTA, CDR2 FQGNSA. The CDR3 DNA is TGTGCCAGCAGCTTTATGGAGAACACCATATATTTT. Protein: CASSFMENTIYF.

The chain is built from TRBV30 and TRBJ1-5; perhaps TRBD1 as D (5 bases). This CDR3 has 13 residues. Germline V gene lookup returns CDR1 GTSNPN and CDR2 SVGIG (reference sequence). V was trimmed by 5 bases and J by 4 bases, leaving 12 bases between them. CDR3 DNA: TGTGCCTGGCGAAGTCAGGGTAATCAGCCCCAGCATTTT. Its protein product is CAWRSQGNQPQHF. The full variable domain, rest sourced from reference TRBV30 and TRBJ1-5, is SQTIHQWPATLVQPVGSPLSLECTVEGTSNPNLYWYRQAAGRGLQLLFYSVGIGQISSEVPQNLSASRPQDRQFILSSKKLLLSDSGFYLCAWRSQGNQPQHFGDGTRLSIL.

This clone was detected only once. The CDR3, as DNA: TGTGCCAGCTCGTGGCAGCAAGAGACCCAGTACTTC. Encoded protein: CASSWQQETQYF. The chain couples TRBV7-9 to TRBJ2-5, with D unclear. The CDR3 runs 12 residues. Trimming pared 8 bases from V and 2 bases from J, leaving 9 bases between. Germline assignment: CDR1 SEHNR and CDR2 FQNEAQ (reference sequence).

V and J are TRBV6-2 or TRBV6-3 and TRBJ2-7; D is possibly TRBD2 (5 bases). Germline CDR1 is MNHEY and CDR2 is SVGEGT. Trimming left V 0 bases short and J 3 bases short, with 12 bases between. The CDR3 spans 15 residues. CDR3 sequence reads: CASSYSAVDYYEQYF. The DNA for the CDR3 is TGTGCCAGCAGTTACTCGGCAGTAGACTACTACGAGCAGTACTTC.

The rearrangement links TRBV30 to TRBJ2-1; no firm D call. CDR3 length: 13 residues. The germline gives CDR1 GTSNPN, CDR2 SVGIG (reference sequence). Between the trimmed V and J ends, which lost 8 bases and 11 bases, there was a span of 22 bases. Written as DNA, the CDR3 is TGTGCCGGGGATCATCCTGTACAATGGAAGCAGTTCTTC. It encodes CAGDHPVQWKQFF.

The J gene is TRBJ1-2, the V gene TRBV4-3; TRBD1 agrees at 7 bases. After removal of 4 bases from V and 5 bases from J, the junction contained 7 bases not matched to a gene. The V gene's germline CDR1 is LGHNA and CDR2 YSLEER. The CDR3 totals 14 residues. CDR3 DNA sequence: TGCGCCAGCAGCCCCAGGGGGTCACCGTATGGCTACACCTTC. It yields the protein CASSPRGSPYGYTF.

The genes are TRBV27 and TRBJ1-1; D is unclear. The CDR3 loop spans 12 amino acids. Germline CDR1 MNHEY, CDR2 SMNVEV (reference sequence). With 5 bases removed from V and 8 bases from J, the gap between germline ends came to 12 bases. CDR3 sequence: CASSPRVGEAFF. The CDR3, as DNA: TGTGCCAGCAGTCCCCGGGTGGGGGAAGCTTTCTTT.

The gene calls are TRBV6-6 and TRBJ1-3; D unclear. CDR3 length: 14 residues. The germline CDR1 and CDR2 sequences are MNHNY and SVGAGI (reference sequence). Trimming shortened V by 5 bases and J by 0 bases, and 8 bases separated the two germline ends. The chain's CDR3 is CASSGSSSGNTIYF. Written as DNA, the CDR3 is TGTGCCAGCAGTGGATCGAGCTCTGGAAACACCATATATTTT.